One sample yielded the 3 T cell receptor beta chains listed below, sequenced in a study of PD-L1 blockade in urothelial cancer. Indicated time point: pretreatment peripheral blood. Produced via immunoSEQ multiplex PCR; TCRdb's table is partial and in-frame only. Among about 63,000 clones, about four fifths were seen once, and the ten largest hold more than 5.5%. The specimen was PBMCs, collected around atezolizumab (anti-PD-L1) treatment. All receptors derive from a man aged 65-85 years with urothelial cancer.

The rearrangement uses TRBV6-5 and TRBJ1-3, with TRBD1 as a possible D gene (5 bases). This CDR3 contains 16 residues. Germline lookup yields CDR1 MNHEY and CDR2 SVGAGI. Trimming left V 0 bases short and J 0 bases short, with 9 bases between. CDR3 in amino acids: CASSYSQAYSGNTIYF. Here the CDR3 DNA reads TGTGCCAGCAGTTACTCACAGGCTTACTCTGGAAACACCATATATTTT.

The chain links TRBV5-8 to TRBJ1-5; possibly TRBD1 for D (5 bases). The length of the CDR3 is 16 residues. The germline V gene has CDR1 SGHTS and CDR2 YDEGEE. The V gene lost 8 bases and the J gene lost 6 bases, with 24 bases spanning the gap. The CDR3 DNA reads as TGTGCCAGTGGGTGGGGCAGCATTCCGGGGGGTCAGCCCCAGCATTTT. Protein: CASGWGSIPGGQPQHF.

As regards this clone: Other DNA sequences in the same sample also yield this CDR3. The chain recombines TRBV18 with TRBJ1-5, with D maybe TRBD1 (6 bases). The length of the CDR3 is 13 residues. V was trimmed by 3 bases and J by 7 bases, leaving 10 bases between them. Germline loops: CDR1 KGHSH, CDR2 LQKENI. The chain's CDR3 is CASSPDRNQPQHF. The DNA for the CDR3 is TGTGCCAGCTCACCGGACAGAAACCAGCCCCAGCATTTT.